Below, 15 T cell receptor beta chains from the same sample are listed, as sequenced in a study of shared T cell receptors in the human thymus. The protocol was immunoSEQ multiplex PCR, while the TCRdb copy is restricted to in-frame clones and leaves out a portion. The data contain over 60,000 clones, about 95% of them seen just once; the ten biggest clones take up roughly 0.033%. The material sequenced was thymocytes. Receptors were obtained from a human donor.

The CDR3 sequence is CATRDSPKETQYF. CDR3 nucleotide sequence: TGTGCCACCCGGGACAGTCCCAAAGAGACCCAGTACTTC. This chain uses TRBV28 with TRBJ2-5; 7 bases are shared with TRBD1. The germline V gene has CDR1 MDHEN and CDR2 SYDVKM. There are 13 residues in the CDR3. Trimming at V came to 10 bases and at J to 3 bases, leaving 8 bases not matched to a gene.

V and J are TRBV5-1 and TRBJ2-1; 8 bases align to TRBD2. With 7 bases clipped from V and 6 bases from J, the junction kept 12 bases outside the gene matches. The germline gives CDR1 SGHRS, CDR2 YFSETQ. The CDR3 loop spans 15 amino acids. CDR3 residues: CASRLFHGGANEQFF. As DNA, the CDR3 is TGCGCCAGCCGACTGTTTCACGGGGGGGCCAATGAGCAGTTCTTC.

This chain connects TRBV4-2 to TRBJ1-1, with D unclear. V lost 0 bases, J lost 5 bases, and 13 bases lay in between. The V gene's germline CDR1 is LGHNA and CDR2 YNFKEQ. The CDR3 consists of 15 residues. This CDR3 is CASSQDLGSSTEAFF. As DNA, the CDR3 is TGTGCCAGCAGCCAAGATCTAGGTTCGAGTACTGAAGCTTTCTTT.

CDR3: CASSLYGQGAPVGGLKEAFF. CDR3 nucleotide sequence: TGTGCCAGCAGTTTATACGGACAGGGGGCCCCCGTGGGGGGACTGAAAGAAGCTTTCTTT. The genes are TRBV28 and TRBJ1-1; 11 nucleotides agree with TRBD1. The V and J ends lost 1 base and 8 bases, in that order; junction bases with no gene match: 21. CDR1 is MDHEN and CDR2 is SYDVKM in the germline V gene. This CDR3 is built from 20 residues.

The genes are TRBV27 and TRBJ1-1, with D possibly TRBD1 on 5 matching bases. The V gene lost 9 bases and the J gene lost 9 bases, with 17 bases spanning the gap. The CDR3 totals 12 residues. The germline gives CDR1 MNHEY, CDR2 SMNVEV (reference sequence). The CDR3 reads CASSRTQGKAFF. The CDR3 nucleotides are TGTGCCAGTAGCAGGACGCAGGGTAAAGCTTTCTTT.

The chain combines TRBV6-6 with TRBJ1-2; D gene ambiguous. Deletions cut 6 bases from V and 5 bases from J, with 13 bases between. Germline assignment: CDR1 MNHNY and CDR2 SVGAGI (reference sequence). The CDR3 is 13 residues long. The CDR3 loop is CASSPEIGYGYTF. The DNA of the CDR3 is TGTGCCAGCAGCCCAGAAATCGGGTATGGCTACACCTTC.

The genes are TRBV7-3 and TRBJ2-1; D perhaps matches TRBD2 (7 bases). Germline-derived CDR1 and CDR2 are SGHTA and FQGTGA. The CDR3 consists of 16 residues. V lost 0 bases and J lost 4, with 13 bases in between. DNA for the CDR3: TGTGCCAGCAGCTTAACGTCCCGGGGGGCATACAATGAGCAGTTCTTC. Translating it yields CASSLTSRGAYNEQFF.

The gene calls are TRBV7-9 and TRBJ2-7; D is possibly TRBD2 (7 bases). The V gene's germline CDR1 is SEHNR and CDR2 FQNEAQ (reference sequence). Trimming cost V 3 bases and J 5 bases, with 11 bases left between them. This CDR3 is 13 amino acids long. CDR3 sequence (DNA): TGTGCCAGCAGCTTGGGGGGGCCCAACGAGCAGTACTTC. This sequence encodes CASSLGGPNEQYF.

This clone was observed a handful of times. The rearrangement links TRBV27 to TRBJ1-1; no firm D call. This CDR3 is 13 amino acids long. V was shortened by 5 bases and J by 0 bases, with 7 bases between the two germline ends. Germline-derived CDR1 and CDR2 are MNHEY and SMNVEV (reference sequence). CDR3: CASSTGVNTEAFF. The CDR3 DNA reads as TGTGCCAGCAGTACGGGAGTGAACACTGAAGCTTTCTTT.

This clone came up once. This chain connects TRBV15 to TRBJ2-1, with 11 bases identical to TRBD2. With V trimmed by 0 bases and J by 4 bases, 8 bases remained unmatched. From germline, CDR1 is LNHNV and CDR2 YYDKDF (reference sequence). This CDR3 is 18 amino acids long. Written as DNA, the CDR3 is TGTGCCACCAGCAGAGATGGGCTAGCGGGGGGTATATACAATGAGCAGTTCTTC. Its protein is CATSRDGLAGGIYNEQFF.

J is TRBJ2-2 and V is TRBV19, with D perhaps matching TRBD1 (5 bases). Between the trimmed V and J ends, which lost 4 bases and 4 bases, there was a span of 19 bases. CDR1 LNHDA and CDR2 SQIVND come from the germline V gene (reference sequence). The CDR3 covers 17 residues. CDR3 sequence: CASSKAATWGITGELFF. The CDR3 bases are TGTGCCAGTAGTAAGGCCGCCACCTGGGGCATCACCGGGGAGCTGTTTTTT.

V usage is TRBV27 and J usage is TRBJ1-2; possibly TRBD1 for D (5 bases). Trimming shortened V by 2 bases and J by 4 bases, and 20 bases separated the two germline ends. The CDR3 runs 17 residues. In germline, CDR1 is MNHEY, CDR2 SMNVEV (reference sequence). CDR3 sequence: CASSLNRQGSSAYGYTF. CDR3 coding DNA: TGTGCCAGCAGTTTAAATAGGCAGGGCAGTTCAGCCTATGGCTACACCTTC.

The J gene is TRBJ1-2, the V gene TRBV27, with D possibly matching TRBD1 (5 bases). Germline V gene lookup returns CDR1 MNHEY and CDR2 SMNVEV (reference sequence). CDR3 size: 15 residues. Trimming pared 5 bases from V and 2 bases from J, leaving 15 bases between. In DNA, the CDR3 is TGTGCCAGCAGTCCCCGTGAAGAGGGGAACTATGGCTACACCTTC. This encodes CASSPREEGNYGYTF.

With respect to this clone: The junction departs from germline at one end; a sequencing error may be responsible. The CDR3 spells CARQTLPPGRTGPF. Here the CDR3 DNA reads TGTGCCAGACAAACCCTCCCCCCCGGCCGGACAGGACCCTTC. This chain connects TRBV11-3 to TRBJ2-7; 7 nucleotides line up with TRBD1. Germline-derived CDR1 and CDR2 are SGHNT and YENEEA. The length of the CDR3 is 14 residues. Looking up the rest from reference TRBV11-3 and TRBJ2-7 gives the full variable domain: EAGVVQSPRYKIIEKKQPVAFWCNPISGHNTLYWYLQNLGQGPELLIRYENEEAVDDSQLPKDRFSAERLKGVDSTLKIQPAELGDSAVYLCARQTLPPGRTGPFGPGTRLTVT.

This clone has only a few counts. The chain links TRBV19 to TRBJ1-6, with D hard to call. This CDR3 spans 14 amino acids. With 5 bases removed from V and 9 bases from J, the gap between germline ends came to 14 bases. The germline gives CDR1 LNHDA, CDR2 SQIVND (reference sequence). The CDR3 here is CASSPGPEGSPLHF. The DNA for the CDR3 is TGTGCCAGTAGTCCCGGCCCCGAGGGTTCACCCCTCCACTTT.